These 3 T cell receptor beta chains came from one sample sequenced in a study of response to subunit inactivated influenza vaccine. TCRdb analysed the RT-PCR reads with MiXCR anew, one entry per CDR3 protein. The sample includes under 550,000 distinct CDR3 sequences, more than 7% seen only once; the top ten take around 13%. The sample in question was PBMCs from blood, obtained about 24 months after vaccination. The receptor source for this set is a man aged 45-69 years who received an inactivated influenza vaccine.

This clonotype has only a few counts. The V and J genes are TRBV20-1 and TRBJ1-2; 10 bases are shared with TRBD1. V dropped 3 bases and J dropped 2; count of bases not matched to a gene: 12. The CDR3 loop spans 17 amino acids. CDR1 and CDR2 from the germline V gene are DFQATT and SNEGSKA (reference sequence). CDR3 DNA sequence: TGCAGTGCTAGGGGAACAATCGGGACAGGGGCGAACTATGGCTACACCTTC. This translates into CSARGTIGTGANYGYTF.

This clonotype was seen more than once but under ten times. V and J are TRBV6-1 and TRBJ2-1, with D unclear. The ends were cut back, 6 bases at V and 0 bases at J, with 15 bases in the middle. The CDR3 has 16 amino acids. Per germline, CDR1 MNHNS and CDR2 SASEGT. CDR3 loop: CASRTLAVSSYNEQFF. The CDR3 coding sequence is TGTGCCAGCAGAACCTTAGCTGTTAGCTCCTACAATGAGCAGTTCTTC.

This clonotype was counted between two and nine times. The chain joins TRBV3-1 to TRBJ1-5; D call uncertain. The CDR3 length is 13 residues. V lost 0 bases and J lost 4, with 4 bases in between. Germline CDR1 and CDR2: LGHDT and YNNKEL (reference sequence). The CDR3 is CASSQDWNQPQHF. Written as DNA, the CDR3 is TGTGCCAGCAGCCAAGATTGGAATCAGCCCCAGCATTTT.